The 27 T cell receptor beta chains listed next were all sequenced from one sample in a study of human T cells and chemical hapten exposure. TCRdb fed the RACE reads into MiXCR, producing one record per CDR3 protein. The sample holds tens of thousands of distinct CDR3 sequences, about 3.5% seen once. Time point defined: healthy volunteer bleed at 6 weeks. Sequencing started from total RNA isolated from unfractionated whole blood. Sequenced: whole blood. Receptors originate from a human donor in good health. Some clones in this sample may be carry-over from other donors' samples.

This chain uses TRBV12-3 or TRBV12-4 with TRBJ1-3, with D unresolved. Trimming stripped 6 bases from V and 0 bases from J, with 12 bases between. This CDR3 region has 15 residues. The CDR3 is CASSTSVLSGNTIYF. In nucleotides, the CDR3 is TGTGCCAGCAGCACTTCAGTACTCTCTGGAAACACCATATATTTT.

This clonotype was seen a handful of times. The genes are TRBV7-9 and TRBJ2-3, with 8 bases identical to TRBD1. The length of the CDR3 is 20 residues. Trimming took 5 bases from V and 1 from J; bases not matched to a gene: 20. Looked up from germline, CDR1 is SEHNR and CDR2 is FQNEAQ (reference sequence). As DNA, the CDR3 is TGTGCCAGCAGCCTTACCGGGACAGGAGATCTCCTCTCAGGCACAGATACGCAGTATTTT. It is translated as CASSLTGTGDLLSGTDTQYF. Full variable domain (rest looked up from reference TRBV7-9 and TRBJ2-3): DTGVSQNPRHKITKRGQNVTFRCDPISEHNRLYWYRQTLGQGPEFLTYFQNEAQLEKSRLLSDRFSAERPKGSFSTLEIQRTEQGDSAMYLCASSLTGTGDLLSGTDTQYFGPGTRLTVL.

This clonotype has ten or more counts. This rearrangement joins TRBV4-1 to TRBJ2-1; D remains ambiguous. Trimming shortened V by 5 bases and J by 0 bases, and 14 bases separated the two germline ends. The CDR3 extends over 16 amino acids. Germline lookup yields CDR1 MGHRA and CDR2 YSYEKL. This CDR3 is CASSGTGQSSYNEQFF. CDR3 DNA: TGCGCCAGCAGCGGTACGGGTCAGAGCTCCTACAATGAGCAGTTCTTC.

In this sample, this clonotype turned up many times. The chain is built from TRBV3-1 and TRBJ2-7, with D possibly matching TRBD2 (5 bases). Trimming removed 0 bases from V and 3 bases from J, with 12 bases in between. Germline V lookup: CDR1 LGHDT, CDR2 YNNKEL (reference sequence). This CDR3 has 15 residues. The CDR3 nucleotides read TGTGCCAGCAGCCAAGATCGAACCGGGATCTACGAGCAGTACTTC. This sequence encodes CASSQDRTGIYEQYF.

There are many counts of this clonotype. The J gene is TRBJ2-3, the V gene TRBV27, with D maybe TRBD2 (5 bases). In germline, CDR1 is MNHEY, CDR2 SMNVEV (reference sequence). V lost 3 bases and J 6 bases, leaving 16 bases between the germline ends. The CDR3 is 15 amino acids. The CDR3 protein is CASSFDYPNVDTQYF. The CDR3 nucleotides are TGTGCCAGCAGTTTTGACTACCCCAATGTGGATACGCAGTATTTT.

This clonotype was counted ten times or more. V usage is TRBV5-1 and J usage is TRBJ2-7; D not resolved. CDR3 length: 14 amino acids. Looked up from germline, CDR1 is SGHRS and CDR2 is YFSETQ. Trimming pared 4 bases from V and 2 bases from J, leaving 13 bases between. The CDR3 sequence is CASSLPSTTYEQYF. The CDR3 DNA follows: TGCGCCAGCAGCCTCCCTAGTACCACCTACGAGCAGTACTTC. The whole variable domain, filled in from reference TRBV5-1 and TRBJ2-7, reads KAGVTQTPRYLIKTRGQQVTLSCSPISGHRSVSWYQQTPGQGLQFLFEYFSETQRNKGNFPGRFSGRQFSNSRSEMNVSTLELGDSALYLCASSLPSTTYEQYFGPGTRLTVT.

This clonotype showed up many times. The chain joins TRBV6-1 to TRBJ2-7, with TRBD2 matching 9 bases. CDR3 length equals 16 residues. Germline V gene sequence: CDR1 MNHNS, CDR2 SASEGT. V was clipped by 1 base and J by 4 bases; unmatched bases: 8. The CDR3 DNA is TGTGCCAGCAGTGAAGAGGCGGTAGCGGGAGTTTACGAGCAGTACTTC. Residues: CASSEEAVAGVYEQYF.

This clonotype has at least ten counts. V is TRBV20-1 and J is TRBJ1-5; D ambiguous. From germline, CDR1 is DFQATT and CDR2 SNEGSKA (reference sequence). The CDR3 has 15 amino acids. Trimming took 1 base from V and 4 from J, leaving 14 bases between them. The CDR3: CSARGDHYGNQPQHF. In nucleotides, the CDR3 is TGCAGTGCTAGAGGCGATCATTACGGAAATCAGCCCCAGCATTTT.

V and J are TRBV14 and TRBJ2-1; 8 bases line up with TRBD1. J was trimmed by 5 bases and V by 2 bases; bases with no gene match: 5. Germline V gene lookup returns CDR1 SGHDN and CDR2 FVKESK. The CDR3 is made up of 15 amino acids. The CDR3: CASSQNRGWDNEQFF. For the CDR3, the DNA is TGTGCCAGCAGCCAAAACAGGGGGTGGGACAATGAGCAGTTCTTC.

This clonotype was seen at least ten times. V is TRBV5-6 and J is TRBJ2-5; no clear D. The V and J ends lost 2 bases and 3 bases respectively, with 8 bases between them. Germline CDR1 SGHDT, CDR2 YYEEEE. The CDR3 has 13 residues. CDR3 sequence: CASSFPLKETQYF. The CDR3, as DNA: TGTGCCAGCAGCTTTCCCTTAAAAGAGACCCAGTACTTC.

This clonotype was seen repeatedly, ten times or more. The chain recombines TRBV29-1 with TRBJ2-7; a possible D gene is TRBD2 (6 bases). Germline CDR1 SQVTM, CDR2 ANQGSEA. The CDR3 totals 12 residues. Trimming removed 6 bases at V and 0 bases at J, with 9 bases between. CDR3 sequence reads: CSVEGSSYEQYF. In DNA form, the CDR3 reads TGCAGCGTGGAGGGGAGCTCCTACGAGCAGTACTTC.

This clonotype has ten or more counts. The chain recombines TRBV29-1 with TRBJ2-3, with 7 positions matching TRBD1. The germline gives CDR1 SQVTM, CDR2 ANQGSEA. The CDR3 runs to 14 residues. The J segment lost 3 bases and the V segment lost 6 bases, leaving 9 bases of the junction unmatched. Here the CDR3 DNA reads TGCAGCGTCGGGACAGTGGGTAATACAGATACGCAGTATTTT. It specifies CSVGTVGNTDTQYF.

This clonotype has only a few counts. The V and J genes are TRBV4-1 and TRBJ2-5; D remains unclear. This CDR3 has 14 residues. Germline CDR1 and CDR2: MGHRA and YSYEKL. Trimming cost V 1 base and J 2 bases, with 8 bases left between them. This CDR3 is CASSQVADQETQYF. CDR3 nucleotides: TGCGCCAGCAGCCAAGTCGCCGATCAAGAGACCCAGTACTTC.

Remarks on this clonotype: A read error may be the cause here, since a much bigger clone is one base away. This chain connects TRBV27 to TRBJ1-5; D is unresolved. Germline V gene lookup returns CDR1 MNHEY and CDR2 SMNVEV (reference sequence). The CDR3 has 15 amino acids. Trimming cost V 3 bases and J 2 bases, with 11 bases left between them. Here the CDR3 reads CASSLWVAGNQPQHF. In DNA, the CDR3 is TGTGCCAGCAGTTTGTGGGTCGCGGGCAATCAGCCCCAGCATTTT.

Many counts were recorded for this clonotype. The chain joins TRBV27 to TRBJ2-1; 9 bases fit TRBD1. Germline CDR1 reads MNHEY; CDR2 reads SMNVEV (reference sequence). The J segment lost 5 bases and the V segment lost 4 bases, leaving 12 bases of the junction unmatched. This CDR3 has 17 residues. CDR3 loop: CASSSRFGTGQDNEQFF. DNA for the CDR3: TGTGCCAGCAGTTCGCGTTTTGGGACAGGGCAGGACAATGAGCAGTTCTTC.

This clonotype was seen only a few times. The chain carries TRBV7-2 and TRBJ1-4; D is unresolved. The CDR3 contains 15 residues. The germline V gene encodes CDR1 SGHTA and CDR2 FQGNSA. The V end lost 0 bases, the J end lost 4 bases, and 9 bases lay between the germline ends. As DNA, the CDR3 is TGTGCCAGCAGCTTAGCAGGGTACATTAATGAAAAACTGTTTTTT. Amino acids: CASSLAGYINEKLFF. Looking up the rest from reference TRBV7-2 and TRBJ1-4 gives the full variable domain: GAGVSQSPSNKVTEKGKDVELRCDPISGHTALYWYRQSLGQGLEFLIYFQGNSAPDKSGLPSDRFSAERTGGSVSTLTIQRTQQEDSAVYLCASSLAGYINEKLFFGSGTQLSVL.

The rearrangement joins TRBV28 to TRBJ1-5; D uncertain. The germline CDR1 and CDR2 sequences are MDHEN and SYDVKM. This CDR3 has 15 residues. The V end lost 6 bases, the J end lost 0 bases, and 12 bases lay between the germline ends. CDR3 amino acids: CASRTPSYSNQPQHF. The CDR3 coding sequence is TGTGCCAGCAGGACACCTTCTTATAGCAATCAGCCCCAGCATTTT.

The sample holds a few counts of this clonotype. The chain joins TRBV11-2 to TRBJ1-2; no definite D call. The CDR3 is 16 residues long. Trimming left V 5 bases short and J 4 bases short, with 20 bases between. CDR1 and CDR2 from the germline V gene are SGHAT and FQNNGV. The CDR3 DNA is TGTGCCAGCAGCCCTTTTATCGCAGGCCGTACCTATGGCTACACCTTC. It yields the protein CASSPFIAGRTYGYTF.

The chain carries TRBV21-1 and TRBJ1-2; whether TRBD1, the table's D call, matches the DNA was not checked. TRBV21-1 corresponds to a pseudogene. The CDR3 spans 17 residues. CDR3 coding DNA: TGTGCCAGCAGCAACACAGGGGGCGGGGATCCCTACTATGGCTACACCTTC. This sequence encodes CASSNTGGGDPYYGYTF.

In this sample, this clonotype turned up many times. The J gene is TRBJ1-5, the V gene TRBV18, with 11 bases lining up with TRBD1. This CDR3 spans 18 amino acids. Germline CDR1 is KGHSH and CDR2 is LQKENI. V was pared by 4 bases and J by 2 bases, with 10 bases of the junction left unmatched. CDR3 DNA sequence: TGTGCCAGCTCACTGACCGGGACAGGGGGAAATGGCAATCAGCCCCAGCATTTT. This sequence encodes CASSLTGTGGNGNQPQHF. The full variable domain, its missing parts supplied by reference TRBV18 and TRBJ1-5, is NAGVMQNPRHLVRRRGQEARLRCSPMKGHSHVYWYRQLPEEGLKFMVYLQKENIIDESGMPKERFSAEFPKEGPSILRIQQVVRGDSAAYFCASSLTGTGGNGNQPQHFGDGTRLSIL.

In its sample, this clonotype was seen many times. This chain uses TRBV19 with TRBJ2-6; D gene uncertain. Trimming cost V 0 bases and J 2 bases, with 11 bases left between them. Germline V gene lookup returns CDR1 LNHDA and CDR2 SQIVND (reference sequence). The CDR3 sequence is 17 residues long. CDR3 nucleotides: TGTGCCAGTAGTATAGATCTCGAAGCCACTGGGGCCAACGTCCTGACTTTC. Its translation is CASSIDLEATGANVLTF. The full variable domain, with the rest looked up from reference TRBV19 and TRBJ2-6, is DGGITQSPKYLFRKEGQNVTLSCEQNLNHDAMYWYRQDPGQGLRLIYYSQIVNDFQKGDIAEGYSVSREKKESFPLTVTSAQKNPTAFYLCASSIDLEATGANVLTFGAGSRLTVL.

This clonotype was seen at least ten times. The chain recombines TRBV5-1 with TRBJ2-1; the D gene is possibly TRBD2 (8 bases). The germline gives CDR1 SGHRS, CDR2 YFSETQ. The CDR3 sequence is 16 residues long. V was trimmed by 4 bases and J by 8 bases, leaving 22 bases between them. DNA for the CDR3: TGCGCCAGCAGCCACACGACCGGGACAGCGGGGGATGAGCAGTTCTTC. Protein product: CASSHTTGTAGDEQFF.

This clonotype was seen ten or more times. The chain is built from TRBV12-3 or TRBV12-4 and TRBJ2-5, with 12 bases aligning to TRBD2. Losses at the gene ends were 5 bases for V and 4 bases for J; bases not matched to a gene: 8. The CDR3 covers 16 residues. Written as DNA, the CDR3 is TGTGCCAGCAGTACCCTAGCGGGAGGGATGCTAGAGACCCAGTACTTC. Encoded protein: CASSTLAGGMLETQYF.

The CDR3 nucleotides are TGTGCCTGGAAGGGTCGCACCGGGGGATACAATGAGCAGTTCTTC. As protein: CAWKGRTGGYNEQFF. The chain is built from TRBV30 and TRBJ2-1; D is possibly TRBD2 (6 bases). V dropped 4 bases and J dropped 4 bases, with 17 bases sitting between them. The CDR3 length is 15 residues. Germline V gives CDR1 GTSNPN, CDR2 SVGIG (reference sequence).

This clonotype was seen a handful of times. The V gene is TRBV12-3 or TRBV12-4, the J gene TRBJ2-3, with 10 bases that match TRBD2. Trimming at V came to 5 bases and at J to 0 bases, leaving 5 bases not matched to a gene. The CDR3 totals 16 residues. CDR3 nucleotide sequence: TGTGCCAGCAGTCGACTAGCGGGTACTAGCACAGATACGCAGTATTTT. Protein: CASSRLAGTSTDTQYF.

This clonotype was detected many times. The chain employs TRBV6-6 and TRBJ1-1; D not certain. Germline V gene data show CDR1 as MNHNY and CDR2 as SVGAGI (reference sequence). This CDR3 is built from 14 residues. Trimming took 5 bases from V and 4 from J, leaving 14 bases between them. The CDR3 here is CASSAIRLGTEAFF. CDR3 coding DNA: TGTGCCAGCAGTGCCATTAGGCTGGGCACTGAAGCTTTCTTT.

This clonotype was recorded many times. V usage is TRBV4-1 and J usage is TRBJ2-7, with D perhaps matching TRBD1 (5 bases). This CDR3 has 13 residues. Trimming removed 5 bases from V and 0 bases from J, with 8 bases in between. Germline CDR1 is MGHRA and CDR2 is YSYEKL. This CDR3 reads CASSWGSSYEQYF. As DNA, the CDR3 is TGCGCCAGCAGCTGGGGCAGCTCCTACGAGCAGTACTTC.